This TCR beta chain was identified in a study of blood T cell repertoires in COVID-19. Study summary: Acute and convalescent COVID-19 samples came from the United States, Italy and Spain.

As processed by the authors: Quantification of nucleated cells was approximated via reference gene primer amplification. Profiled with immunoSEQ multiplex PCR; TCRdb holds only in-frame clones, not every one. The V and J calls and clone size are taken from that table; D and trimming were inferred from the DNA. The data show 110,000 to 150,000 clones, 88% seen once. V lost 7 bases and J 3 bases, leaving 15 bases between the germline ends. This CDR3 has 13 residues. Germline loops: CDR1 SQVTM, CDR2 ANQGSEA. The V and J genes are TRBV29-1 and TRBJ1-2; D might be TRBD1 (5 bases). The sequenced sample was peripheral blood. The sequence came from a woman aged 50 to 65 with acute or convalescent COVID-19. This chain's CDR3 is CSAQDTGYYGYTF. The CDR3 DNA follows: TGCAGCGCACAGGATACCGGGTACTATGGCTACACCTTC.